The following is a T cell receptor (beta chain) sequence with its context. Antigen: not known. This sample is part of a study of OX40 agonist ivuxolimab in advanced cancers. Overall study results and limits: Expanded clones were, on average, more numerous among CD8+ T cells than CD4+. The study observed clonal expansion of CD4+ and CD8+ blood T cells by week 6 at 0.1 to 3.0 mg/kg.

Germline V gene data show CDR1 as SGHAT and CDR2 as FQNNGV. Trimming removed 0 bases from V and 2 bases from J, with 8 bases in between. This CDR3 is 15 amino acids long. Using immunoSEQ multiplex PCR, the repertoire was profiled, and TCRdb retains in-frame clones only, with some absent. The repertoire holds roughly 96,000 clones, with about four fifths as singletons. V and J are TRBV11-2 and TRBJ2-1; D is undetermined. The clonotype comes from an adult with an advanced solid tumor such as melanoma, head and neck, liver or kidney cancer. The specimen was CD4+ or CD8+ T cells sorted from blood, collected in a trial of the OX40 agonist ivuxolimab. The CDR3 is CASSLENSPYNEQFF. CDR3 DNA: TGTGCCAGCAGCTTAGAGAACTCCCCCTACAATGAGCAGTTCTTC.